A selection of T cell receptor beta chains follows, all from one sample in a study of monozygotic twins with inflammatory bowel disease. TCRdb derives one entry per CDR3 protein from the 5' RACE reads, leaving out DNA. In all, the sample yields approximately 400,000 distinct CDR3 sequences. Material: blood. These TCRs come from a human donor with ulcerative colitis or Crohn's disease, or a healthy co-twin of an affected twin (not recorded which). The CDR3 runs from the conserved cysteine through the conserved F or W. Fields, in order: J gene, CDR3 length, V gene, CDR3 protein.

j_call: TRBJ1-1; cdr3_length: 14; v_call: TRBV2; cdr3_aa: CASSAKDLHTEAFF
j_call: TRBJ2-7; cdr3_length: 16; v_call: TRBV20-1; cdr3_aa: CSARGPDRDFSYEQYF
j_call: TRBJ2-3; cdr3_length: 12; v_call: TRBV7-3; cdr3_aa: CASSLMADTQYF
j_call: TRBJ2-7; cdr3_length: 15; v_call: TRBV18; cdr3_aa: CASSPKRSPLSEQYF
j_call: TRBJ2-7; cdr3_length: 14; v_call: TRBV12-3/TRBV12-4; cdr3_aa: CASSPAGETYEQYF
j_call: TRBJ2-2; cdr3_length: 14; v_call: TRBV6-5; cdr3_aa: CASSYLAGTGELFF
j_call: TRBJ2-1; cdr3_length: 19; v_call: TRBV20-1; cdr3_aa: CSAHLTETEPHKSYNEQFF
j_call: TRBJ2-7; cdr3_length: 16; v_call: TRBV3-1; cdr3_aa: CASSQGYFTMDYEQYF
j_call: TRBJ2-7; cdr3_length: 13; v_call: TRBV24-1; cdr3_aa: CATSDGVSYEQYF
j_call: TRBJ2-3; cdr3_length: 14; v_call: TRBV7-9; cdr3_aa: CASSPPGSTDTQYF
j_call: TRBJ2-3; cdr3_length: 14; v_call: TRBV7-2; cdr3_aa: CASSAAGPTDTQYF
j_call: TRBJ2-7; cdr3_length: 13; v_call: TRBV4-2; cdr3_aa: CASSQVPTYEQYF
j_call: TRBJ1-2; cdr3_length: 15; v_call: TRBV6-5; cdr3_aa: CASSYQGQGAIGYTF
j_call: TRBJ1-2; cdr3_length: 14; v_call: TRBV27; cdr3_aa: CASSPRDTYYGYTF
j_call: TRBJ1-2; cdr3_length: 17; v_call: TRBV11-2; cdr3_aa: CASSSIFRAGANYGYTF
j_call: TRBJ2-5; cdr3_length: 16; v_call: TRBV6-2/TRBV6-3; cdr3_aa: CASSYPVEGYQETQYF
j_call: TRBJ1-1; cdr3_length: 15; v_call: TRBV21-1; cdr3_aa: CASSKGRGGNTEAFF
j_call: TRBJ1-5; cdr3_length: 11; v_call: TRBV12-3/TRBV12-4; cdr3_aa: CASSSGQGLCF
j_call: TRBJ2-1; cdr3_length: 12; v_call: TRBV7-9; cdr3_aa: CASSFSYGEQFF
j_call: TRBJ2-3; cdr3_length: 16; v_call: TRBV4-3; cdr3_aa: CASSRSSGGAEDTQYF
j_call: TRBJ2-2; cdr3_length: 16; v_call: TRBV12-3/TRBV12-4; cdr3_aa: CASSYYPGTGTGELFF
j_call: TRBJ1-2; cdr3_length: 13; v_call: TRBV7-9; cdr3_aa: CASSRDRVYGYTF
j_call: TRBJ1-3; cdr3_length: 16; v_call: TRBV4-2; cdr3_aa: CASSQDGTGAGNTIYF
j_call: TRBJ1-2; cdr3_length: 16; v_call: TRBV7-2; cdr3_aa: CASSLAAAPSSYGYTF
j_call: TRBJ2-5; cdr3_length: 13; v_call: TRBV24-1; cdr3_aa: CATSDPDFWTQYF
j_call: TRBJ1-5; cdr3_length: 15; v_call: TRBV4-1; cdr3_aa: CASSQVGGIGQPQHF
j_call: TRBJ1-1; cdr3_length: 15; v_call: TRBV4-2; cdr3_aa: CASSRRQGASREAFF
j_call: TRBJ2-5; cdr3_length: 17; v_call: TRBV7-2; cdr3_aa: CASSLVGRSGSQETQYF
j_call: TRBJ2-1; cdr3_length: 15; v_call: TRBV20-1; cdr3_aa: CSARVGTGGSHEQFF
j_call: TRBJ1-6; cdr3_length: 13; v_call: TRBV12-3/TRBV12-4; cdr3_aa: CASRGQRSSPLHF
j_call: TRBJ1-2; cdr3_length: 14; v_call: TRBV20-1; cdr3_aa: CSARVRAQDYGYTF
j_call: TRBJ2-3; cdr3_length: 14; v_call: TRBV5-6; cdr3_aa: CASSLGPPQDTQYF
j_call: TRBJ2-5; cdr3_length: 16; v_call: TRBV9; cdr3_aa: CASSVGTSGGSGTQYF
j_call: TRBJ2-7; cdr3_length: 12; v_call: TRBV5-1; cdr3_aa: CASSTGPGAVYF
j_call: TRBJ2-1; cdr3_length: 17; v_call: TRBV20-1; cdr3_aa: CSASELAGGGSYNEQFF
j_call: TRBJ2-1; cdr3_length: 16; v_call: TRBV6-5; cdr3_aa: CASSYSGQGGHNEQFF
j_call: TRBJ2-7; cdr3_length: 13; v_call: TRBV29-1; cdr3_aa: CSVEGRDVYEQYF
j_call: TRBJ1-3; cdr3_length: 15; v_call: TRBV25-1; cdr3_aa: CASSDPPGAGNTIYF
j_call: TRBJ2-3; cdr3_length: 19; v_call: TRBV9; cdr3_aa: CASSPPPQTSGLYTDTQYF
j_call: TRBJ1-4; cdr3_length: 16; v_call: TRBV5-8; cdr3_aa: CASSLGTEVTNEKLFF
j_call: TRBJ1-2; cdr3_length: 16; v_call: TRBV5-1; cdr3_aa: CASSILGQTRGYGYTF